Below, 18 T cell receptor beta chains from the same sample are listed, as sequenced in a study of blood T cells in healthy people across ages. A J-beta primer mix and a sample-barcoded 5' primer were used in a second PCR of about 7 to 12 cycles. TCRdb analysed the 5' RACE reads with MiXCR anew, one entry per CDR3 protein. In the table there are about 930,000 distinct CDR3 sequences, 25% to 35% of which are singletons. These data were likewise used in another study, on T cells of mothers and their children.

Material for sequencing was blood. These receptors all come from a woman between 40 and 55 years old in good health.

This clonotype was counted between two and nine times. The chain combines TRBV4-1 with TRBJ2-1, with a weak D call TRBD1 (5 bases). The CDR3 spans 16 residues. V lost 2 bases and J 1 base, leaving 12 bases between the germline ends. Germline assignment: CDR1 MGHRA and CDR2 YSYEKL. CDR3 nucleotides: TGCGCCAGCAGCCAAATGGGGCTAGTGTCCTACAATGAGCAGTTCTTC. As protein: CASSQMGLVSYNEQFF.

There are a few counts of this clonotype. The chain is built from TRBV4-1 and TRBJ2-4; a weak D match, TRBD2 (6 bases). Germline V gene lookup returns CDR1 MGHRA and CDR2 YSYEKL. Trimming left V 1 base short and J 2 bases short, with 12 bases between. This CDR3 comprises 16 residues. CDR3 DNA: TGCGCCAGCAGCCAAGGGAGGGGTGGGCCCAAAAACATTCAGTACTTC. It specifies CASSQGRGGPKNIQYF.

This clonotype was seen repeatedly, ten times or more. The gene calls are TRBV20-1 and TRBJ2-7, with D perhaps TRBD1 (6 bases). Trimming pared 3 bases from V and 4 bases from J, leaving 13 bases between. The CDR3 runs to 13 residues. CDR1 and CDR2 from the germline V gene are DFQATT and SNEGSKA (reference sequence). The CDR3 sequence: CSASLDREYEQYF. In DNA form, the CDR3 reads TGCAGTGCTAGCTTGGACAGAGAGTACGAGCAGTACTTC.

The table lists this clonotype with a few counts. V gene TRBV5-1 combines with J gene TRBJ2-2; tentative D call: TRBD2 (5 bases). Germline V gene sequence: CDR1 SGHRS, CDR2 YFSETQ. Trimming took 3 bases from V and 7 from J, leaving 10 bases between them. The CDR3 spans 13 residues. CDR3 sequence reads: CASSSGDGGELFF. DNA of the CDR3: TGCGCCAGCAGCTCCGGGGATGGCGGGGAGCTGTTTTTT.

The V gene is TRBV15, the J gene TRBJ2-1, with TRBD2 matching over 10 bases. V was pared by 1 base and J by 5 bases, with 2 bases of the junction left unmatched. The germline gives CDR1 LNHNV, CDR2 YYDKDF (reference sequence). The CDR3 spans 15 residues. CDR3 bases: TGTGCCACCAGCAGAGGGCTAGCGGGGGACAATGAGCAGTTCTTC. Protein sequence: CATSRGLAGDNEQFF.

The rearrangement uses TRBV5-6 and TRBJ2-5; possible D gene TRBD2, 5 bases. CDR3 length: 15 residues. V was cut by 4 bases and J by 5 bases, with 18 bases left in between. Germline CDR1 SGHDT, CDR2 YYEEEE. In nucleotides, the CDR3 is TGTGCCAGCAGCAGTCCGGGATCGCGGCGGGAGACCCAGTACTTC. It specifies CASSSPGSRRETQYF.

This chain uses TRBV29-1 with TRBJ1-1; D is possibly TRBD1 (5 bases). The CDR3 sequence is 12 residues long. The V gene lost 8 bases and the J gene lost 4 bases, with 14 bases spanning the gap. From germline, CDR1 is SQVTM and CDR2 ANQGSEA. CDR3 bases: TGCAGCTCCGGGGGTACGAGCACTGAAGCTTTCTTT. It codes for CSSGGTSTEAFF.

The chain employs TRBV20-1 and TRBJ2-7, with 8 bases fitting TRBD1. Germline CDR1 reads DFQATT; CDR2 reads SNEGSKA (reference sequence). The J segment lost 6 bases and the V segment lost 6 bases, leaving 13 bases of the junction unmatched. This CDR3 region has 14 residues. CDR3 nucleotides: TGCAGTGCCTTAAACAGACAGGGGATTAGCGAGCAGTACTTC. Its protein product is CSALNRQGISEQYF.

The rearrangement joins TRBV18 to TRBJ2-1; TRBD2 matches at 9 bases. The V and J ends lost 0 bases and 1 base, in that order; junction bases with no gene match: 4. CDR1 is KGHSH and CDR2 is LQKENI in the germline V gene. This CDR3 has 17 residues. CDR3 in DNA: TGTGCCAGCTCACCACCCAGCGGGGGGAATTCCTACAATGAGCAGTTCTTC. Amino acids: CASSPPSGGNSYNEQFF.

At least ten counts were recorded for this clonotype. The rearrangement links TRBV12-3 or TRBV12-4 to TRBJ2-7; TRBD1 matches 9 bases. V was pared by 10 bases and J by 3 bases, with 25 bases of the junction left unmatched. CDR3 length: 19 amino acids. The CDR3 DNA reads as TGTGCCAACCAATCGCACCGGGACAGGGAACCTAACGATTACTACGAGCAGTACTTC. This encodes CANQSHRDREPNDYYEQYF.

This clonotype was seen many times. CDR3 sequence reads: CATSDPEMETGVYEQYF. The CDR3 bases are TGTGCCACCAGTGACCCCGAGATGGAGACAGGGGTCTACGAGCAGTACTTC. This chain joins TRBV24-1 and TRBJ2-7; the match to TRBD1 covers 8 bases. CDR1 is KGHDR and CDR2 is SFDVKD in the germline V gene. The CDR3 extends over 17 amino acids. V gave up 4 bases and J gave up 3 bases; unmatched junction bases: 13.

This clonotype was counted only a few times. A junction end diverges from the germline sequence, so it may reflect a read error. The V and J genes are TRBV7-9 and TRBJ1-2, with D perhaps matching TRBD1 (5 bases). This CDR3 has 14 residues. Germline CDR1 and CDR2: SEHNR and FQNEAQ (reference sequence). DNA of the CDR3: TGTGCCATCAGCTCACGTGGGGGTAACTATGGCTACACCTTC. This translates into CAISSRGGNYGYTF.

The chain joins TRBV2 to TRBJ1-5, with D perhaps matching TRBD1 (6 bases). The germline V gene has CDR1 SNHLY and CDR2 FYNNEI. Deletions cut 7 bases from V and 1 base from J, with 17 bases between. The length of the CDR3 is 16 residues. This CDR3 is CASTHAYRDSNQPQHF. The CDR3 DNA reads TGTGCCAGCACCCACGCGTACAGGGACAGCAATCAGCCCCAGCATTTT.

This clonotype was counted at least ten times. The J gene is TRBJ2-5, the V gene TRBV5-1, with 7 bases aligning to TRBD1. The length of the CDR3 is 15 residues. J gave up 5 bases and V 0 bases, and 7 bases lay outside the gene matches. Germline CDR1 and CDR2: SGHRS and YFSETQ. The CDR3 protein is CASSLVLGGVETQYF. CDR3 in DNA: TGCGCCAGCAGCTTGGTACTAGGGGGCGTGGAGACCCAGTACTTC.

This clonotype was observed at least ten times. This rearrangement joins TRBV28 to TRBJ2-3, with D possibly TRBD2 on 7 matching bases. V was shortened by 3 bases and J by 3 bases, with 13 bases between the two germline ends. The CDR3 loop spans 15 amino acids. Germline lookup yields CDR1 MDHEN and CDR2 SYDVKM. The CDR3 protein is CASSLRGLVTDTQYF. The CDR3 coding sequence is TGTGCCAGCAGTTTGCGGGGGCTCGTTACAGATACGCAGTATTTT.

The sample holds a few counts of this clonotype. The genes are TRBV6-5 and TRBJ2-1, with no clear D. The CDR3 extends over 15 amino acids. The V gene's germline CDR1 is MNHEY and CDR2 SVGAGI. Deletions cut 6 bases from V and 3 bases from J, with 15 bases between. CDR3 nucleotide sequence: TGTGCCAGCAGCCACACGAGGCAGGTCTACAATGAGCAGTTCTTC. Residues: CASSHTRQVYNEQFF.

In its sample, this clonotype was seen once. A much more abundant neighbour one base away suggests this may be a read error. The chain couples TRBV29-1 to TRBJ2-7; TRBD1 matches 8 bases. The DNA end lines up better with TRBJ2-1; the J call may be wrong. Per the germline V gene, CDR1 is SQVTM and CDR2 is ANQGSEA. The length of the CDR3 is 12 residues. DNA for the CDR3: TGCAGCGCCCGGACAGGGTCCTACGAGCAGTTCTTC. This codes for CSARTGSYEQFF.

Turning to this clonotype: A much more abundant neighbour one base away suggests this may be a read error. The J gene is TRBJ1-2, the V gene TRBV5-1, with a tentative D call TRBD1 (6 bases). Germline V CDR1 and CDR2: SGHRS, YFSETQ. The CDR3 length is 16 residues. This CDR3 is CASSSVLVTGGYGYIF. The DNA of the CDR3 is TGCGCCAGCAGCTCGGTTTTGGTGACAGGAGGTTATGGCTACATCTTC.